This TCR beta chain was documented in a study of T cell responses to AZD1222 COVID-19 vaccine. In the study overall: Pooled samples include second doses given at about 4 or 12 weeks.

Only in-frame clones appear in the TCRdb table, and some are missing; sequencing was by immunoSEQ multiplex PCR. The sample holds 170,000 or so clones; approximately 93% are singletons and the top ten take approximately 0.97%. Findings and limits, study-wide: Donors skewed white British and female; clonal diversity was possibly underestimated. Spike-specific TCR breadth and depth went up after people got two AZD1222 doses.

Of note for this clone: Antigen: not known.

CDR1 and CDR2 from the germline V gene are SGHTA and FQGNSA. There are 13 residues in the CDR3. Trimming stripped 5 bases from V and 6 bases from J, with 10 bases between. This clonotype originated in an adult in good health. The specimen comprised peripheral blood, sampled on day 0 of AZD1222 vaccination. The chain is built from TRBV7-2 and TRBJ2-2; D is uncertain. Here the CDR3 DNA reads TGTGCCAGCAGCCCCTCTTCGTCCGGGGAGCTGTTTTTT. This gives the protein CASSPSSSGELFF.